The clone carrying this T cell receptor beta chain was seen many times. As yet, its antigen is unknown. The CDR3 contains 12 residues. The ends were cut back, 3 bases at V and 5 bases at J, with 8 bases in the middle. Germline V gives CDR1 MGHRA, CDR2 YSYEKL. Amplified TCR beta CDR3 regions derived from RNA transcripts. In the first-round RT-PCR of the TCR CDR3, the HTBI primer set was used. TCRdb passed the multiplex PCR reads through MiXCR, listing each CDR3 protein once. The data show 390,000 or so distinct CDR3 sequences, about 14% seen once. This sample was taken from a study of T cells in Graves' hyperthyroidism and ophthalmopathy. Study results and limitations: Blood samples included most of the expanded thyroid clonotypes exceeding 0.001. From stable hyperthyroidism, ophthalmopathy was set apart by a 13 V-J model.

Exclusion of a patient resulted from uncontrolled infection, other autoimmune disease, pregnancy or lactation. This sequence was found in a young man with Graves' ophthalmopathy. The sequencing sample was made of blood. This chain links TRBV4-1 with TRBJ2-7, with D possibly matching TRBD2 (6 bases). DNA of the CDR3: TGCGCCAGCAGCCACCGGGAGAACGAGCAGTACTTC. Translating it yields CASSHRENEQYF.